A single sample gave rise to the 9 T cell receptor beta chains below, sequenced in a study of blood T cell repertoires in COVID-19. Repertoires were generated with immunoSEQ multiplex PCR, while TCRdb's copy carries only in-frame clones and drops some. The table includes just over 300,000 clones, approximately 84% detected once. Specimen: PBMCs or T cells enriched from blood (not recorded which). These receptors were obtained from a man aged 25 to 45 who had recovered from COVID-19.

The J gene is TRBJ2-1, the V gene TRBV24-1, with 7 bases matching TRBD2. The germline gives CDR1 KGHDR, CDR2 SFDVKD. The junction had 3 bases not matched to a gene; V was cut back by 4 bases and J by 1 base. CDR3 length: 15 amino acids. CDR3 nucleotide sequence: TGTGCCACCAGTGACCCCGGGGGGTCCTACAATGAGCAGTTCTTC. This codes for CATSDPGGSYNEQFF.

J is TRBJ1-6 and V is TRBV7-8; no clear D. CDR1 and CDR2 from the germline V gene are SGHVS and FQNEAQ. Trimming took off 2 bases at V and 0 bases at J, with 14 bases between the two ends. The CDR3 loop spans 18 amino acids. The chain's CDR3 is CASSLSRKRSSYNSPLHF. The CDR3 DNA is TGTGCCAGCAGCTTATCCCGGAAGAGGAGCTCCTATAATTCACCCCTCCACTTT.

The chain has TRBV13 and TRBJ1-4, with TRBD1 matching over 8 bases. CDR3 length: 16 residues. Per germline, CDR1 PRHDT and CDR2 FYEKMQ (reference sequence). Unmatched junction bases numbered 11, after V lost 5 bases and J lost 6 bases. The CDR3 region has the DNA TGTGCCAGCAGCGCCGCCGGAGACAGGGGTGATGAAAAACTGTTTTTT. Its translation: CASSAAGDRGDEKLFF.

The gene calls are TRBV6-4 and TRBJ1-1, with D maybe TRBD1 (6 bases). Trimming took off 0 bases at V and 7 bases at J, with 12 bases between the two ends. The germline CDR1 and CDR2 sequences are MRHNA and SNTAGT. The CDR3 covers 14 residues. Here the CDR3 reads CASSDSGGRGEAFF. For the CDR3, the DNA is TGTGCCAGCAGTGACTCGGGGGGGCGAGGTGAAGCTTTCTTT.

This sequence joins TRBV13 and TRBJ2-5; a weak D match, TRBD2 (6 bases). V dropped 5 bases and J dropped 2 bases, with 9 bases sitting between them. Germline CDR1 reads PRHDT; CDR2 reads FYEKMQ (reference sequence). The CDR3 is 13 amino acids. CDR3 in DNA: TGTGCCAGCAGCCAACGGGGGCAAGAGACCCAGTACTTC. This gives the protein CASSQRGQETQYF.

This sequence joins TRBV7-9 and TRBJ2-7, with a possible D match to TRBD1 (6 bases). V lost 1 base, J lost 2 bases, and 18 bases lay in between. CDR1 is SEHNR, CDR2 FQNEAQ, per germline (reference sequence). The CDR3 is 17 amino acids. CDR3 residues: CASSLVASPGEPYEQYF. The DNA of the CDR3 is TGTGCCAGCAGCTTAGTAGCCTCCCCAGGGGAGCCCTACGAGCAGTACTTC.

The chain is built from TRBV6-5 and TRBJ2-1, with D possibly matching TRBD2 (7 bases). The length of the CDR3 is 13 residues. The germline CDR1 and CDR2 sequences are MNHEY and SVGAGI. V dropped 6 bases and J dropped 4 bases, with 10 bases sitting between them. Written as DNA, the CDR3 is TGTGCCAGCAGGAGGGGGGGGTACAATGAGCAGTTCTTC. The encoded protein is CASRRGGYNEQFF.

The chain links TRBV6-1 to TRBJ2-6, with D possibly TRBD1 on 5 matching bases. The CDR3 has 17 residues. Trimming took 0 bases from V and 4 from J, leaving 13 bases between them. The germline V gene has CDR1 MNHNS and CDR2 SASEGT. For the CDR3, the DNA is TGTGCCAGCAGTGAAGCGCCGGCAGGGCCCGGGGCCAACGTCCTGACTTTC. Translating gives CASSEAPAGPGANVLTF.

The chain joins TRBV30 to TRBJ2-7, with 10 positions matching TRBD1. CDR3 length equals 14 residues. Germline V gene sequence: CDR1 GTSNPN, CDR2 SVGIG (reference sequence). After removal of 3 bases from V and 4 bases from J, the junction contained 6 bases not matched to a gene. The CDR3 region has the DNA TGTGCCTGGAGCGGGGACAGGGGAGGGTACGAGCAGTACTTC. This sequence encodes CAWSGDRGGYEQYF.